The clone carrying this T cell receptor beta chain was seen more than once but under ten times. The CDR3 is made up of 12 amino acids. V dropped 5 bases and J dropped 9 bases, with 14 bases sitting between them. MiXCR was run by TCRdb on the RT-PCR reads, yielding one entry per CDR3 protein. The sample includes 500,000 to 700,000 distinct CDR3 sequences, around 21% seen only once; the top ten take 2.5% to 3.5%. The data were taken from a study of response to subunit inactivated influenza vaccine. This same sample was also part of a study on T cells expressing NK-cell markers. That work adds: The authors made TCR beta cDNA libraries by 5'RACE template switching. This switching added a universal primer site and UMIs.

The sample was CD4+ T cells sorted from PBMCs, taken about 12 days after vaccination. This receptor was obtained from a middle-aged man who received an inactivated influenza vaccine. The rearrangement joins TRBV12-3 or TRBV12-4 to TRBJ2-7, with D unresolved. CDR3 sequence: CASSPRSPTQYF. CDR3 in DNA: TGTGCCAGCAGTCCGAGGTCTCCTACGCAGTACTTC.